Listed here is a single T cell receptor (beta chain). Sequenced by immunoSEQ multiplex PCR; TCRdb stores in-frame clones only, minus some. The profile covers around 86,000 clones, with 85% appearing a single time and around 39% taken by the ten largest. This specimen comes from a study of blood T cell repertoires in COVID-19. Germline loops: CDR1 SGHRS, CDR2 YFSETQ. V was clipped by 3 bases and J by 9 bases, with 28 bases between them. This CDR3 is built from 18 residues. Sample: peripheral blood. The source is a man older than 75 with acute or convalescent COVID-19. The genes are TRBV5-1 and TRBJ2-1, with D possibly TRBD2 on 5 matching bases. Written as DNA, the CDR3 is TGCGCCAGCAGCTCGCCCGATCATAGCGTAAAGGTATTAGGTGAGCAGTTCTTC. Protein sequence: CASSSPDHSVKVLGEQFF. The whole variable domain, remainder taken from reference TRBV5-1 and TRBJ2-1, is KAGVTQTPRYLIKTRGQQVTLSCSPISGHRSVSWYQQTPGQGLQFLFEYFSETQRNKGNFPGRFSGRQFSNSRSEMNVSTLELGDSALYLCASSSPDHSVKVLGEQFFGPGTRLTVL.